These 2 T cell receptor beta chains share one sample of origin, sequenced in a study of blood T cell repertoires in COVID-19. Method: immunoSEQ multiplex PCR; TCRdb's copy keeps in-frame clones and lacks some. The table shows hundreds of thousands of clones, with approximately 88% occurring only once. Sequencing was done on a sample of peripheral blood. The receptors were gathered from a man between 35 and 55 years old with acute or convalescent COVID-19.

The V and J genes are TRBV30 and TRBJ1-2; 7 bases fit TRBD1. This CDR3 comprises 11 residues. J was trimmed by 4 bases and V by 8 bases; bases with no gene match: 4. Germline V gene data show CDR1 as GTSNPN and CDR2 as SVGIG (reference sequence). The CDR3 DNA is TGTGCCATAGGGGGCGCCTATGGCTACACCTTC. Translation: CAIGGAYGYTF.

The rearrangement links TRBV25-1 to TRBJ1-2; 9 bases match TRBD1. This CDR3 is 13 amino acids long. CDR1 MGHDK and CDR2 SYGVNS come from the germline V gene. Germline trimming cut 5 bases from V and 5 bases from J; bases unmatched to any gene: 3. The CDR3 is CASSTGGRYGYTF. Here the CDR3 DNA reads TGTGCCAGCAGTACAGGGGGCCGTTATGGCTACACCTTC.